This record looks at one T cell receptor (beta chain) sequence and its context. The data were taken from a study of blood T cell repertoires in COVID-19. Study information: Acute and convalescent COVID-19 specimens originated in the United States, Italy and Spain.

The CDR3 contains 15 residues. The V gene lost 2 bases and the J gene lost 7 bases, with 14 bases spanning the gap. From germline, CDR1 is SEHNR and CDR2 FQNEAQ (reference sequence). Original data processing: Reference gene primer amplification gave nucleated cell count estimates. The method was immunoSEQ multiplex PCR; TCRdb's version includes in-frame clones alone and lacks a portion of them. V and J calls and clone size are given by that table; D and trimming were obtained from the DNA. The sample contains over 70,000 clones, roughly 85% of which appear only once. This TCR was sampled from an older man with acute or convalescent COVID-19. Sequenced material: peripheral blood. The chain joins TRBV7-9 to TRBJ2-2; tentatively, D is TRBD2 (5 bases). Written as DNA, the CDR3 is TGTGCCAGCAGCTTATTTTCGGGGTTCGGCGGGGAGCTGTTTTTT. Its translation: CASSLFSGFGGELFF.